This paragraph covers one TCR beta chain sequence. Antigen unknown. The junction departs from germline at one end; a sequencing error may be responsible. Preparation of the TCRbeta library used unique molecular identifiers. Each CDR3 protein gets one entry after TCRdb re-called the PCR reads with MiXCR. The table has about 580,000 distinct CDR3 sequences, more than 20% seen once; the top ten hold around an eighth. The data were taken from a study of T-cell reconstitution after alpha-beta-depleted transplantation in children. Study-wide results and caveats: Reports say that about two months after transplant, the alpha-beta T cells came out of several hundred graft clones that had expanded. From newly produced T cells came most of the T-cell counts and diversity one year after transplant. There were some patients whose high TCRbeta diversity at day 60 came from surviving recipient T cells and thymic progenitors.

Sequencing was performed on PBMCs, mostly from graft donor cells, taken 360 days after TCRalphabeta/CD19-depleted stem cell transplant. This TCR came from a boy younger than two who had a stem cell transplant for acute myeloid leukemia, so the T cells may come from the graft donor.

The DNA of the CDR3 is TGCTGTGCTAGGGCCGCCGATCGGGGGGGGATCAATGAGCAGTTCTTC. Translation gives CCARAADRGGINEQFF. V and J are TRBV20-1 and TRBJ2-1; TRBD2 matches 8 bases. The V gene's germline CDR1 is DFQATT and CDR2 SNEGSKA (reference sequence). The CDR3 length is 16 residues.